Shown below are 11 T cell receptor beta chains from a single sample sequenced in a study of response to subunit inactivated influenza vaccine. One entry per CDR3 protein results from TCRdb running MiXCR on the RT-PCR reads. Here the sample spans under 500,000 distinct CDR3 sequences, 11% being singletons. This specimen consisted of PBMCs from blood, obtained roughly 46 days after vaccination. The receptor source for this set is a man aged 50 to 59 who received an inactivated influenza vaccine.

Ten or more counts support this clonotype. The J gene is TRBJ2-7, the V gene TRBV7-2; D unclear. The CDR3 has 11 amino acids. V shed 4 bases and J shed 3 bases, with 4 bases lying between them. Germline lookup yields CDR1 SGHTA and CDR2 FQGNSA. The CDR3 nucleotides are TGTGCCAGCAGCTCGATCTACGAGCAGTACTTC. Translated, it gives CASSSIYEQYF.

The J gene is TRBJ1-6, the V gene TRBV27, with a tentative D call TRBD1 (6 bases). This CDR3 contains 16 residues. CDR1 and CDR2 (germline): MNHEY, SMNVEV (reference sequence). The V gene lost 4 bases and the J gene lost 7 bases, with 17 bases spanning the gap. The CDR3 protein is CASSSRGNQGNSPLHF. In DNA form, the CDR3 reads TGTGCCAGCAGTTCACGTGGGAACCAGGGGAATTCACCCCTCCACTTT.

The chain is built from TRBV11-2 and TRBJ2-3; 13 nucleotides align to TRBD2. This CDR3 is 18 amino acids long. Germline V gene sequence: CDR1 SGHAT, CDR2 FQNNGV. V dropped 6 bases and J dropped 0; count of bases not matched to a gene: 9. CDR3 sequence (DNA): TGTGCCAGCAGGCCCACTAGCGGGGGGGCTGGAAGCACAGATACGCAGTATTTT. Residues: CASRPTSGGAGSTDTQYF.

The rearrangement uses TRBV12-3 or TRBV12-4 and TRBJ2-7; D perhaps matches TRBD2 (7 bases). This CDR3 has 15 residues. V lost 6 bases and J 4 bases, leaving 19 bases between the germline ends. The CDR3 reads CASSHLTGGNYEQYF. The CDR3 DNA follows: TGTGCCAGCAGCCATCTAACGGGGGGCAATTACGAGCAGTACTTC.

A few counts support this clonotype. This chain joins TRBV20-1 and TRBJ2-5, with 13 bases matching TRBD2. The length of the CDR3 is 16 residues. Germline V gene sequence: CDR1 DFQATT, CDR2 SNEGSKA (reference sequence). With 3 bases clipped from V and 5 bases from J, the junction kept 9 bases outside the gene matches. The CDR3 protein is CSASEPGLAGPETQYF. CDR3 nucleotide sequence: TGCAGTGCTAGCGAACCGGGACTAGCGGGACCCGAGACCCAGTACTTC.

The chain carries TRBV20-1 and TRBJ2-3; TRBD1 might be the D (5 bases). Deletions cut 0 bases from V and 1 base from J, with 11 bases between. The CDR3 has 15 amino acids. The germline V gene has CDR1 DFQATT and CDR2 SNEGSKA (reference sequence). CDR3 nucleotides: TGCAGTGCTAGAGATCTCGTCAGGGGCACAGATACGCAGTATTTT. Amino acid sequence: CSARDLVRGTDTQYF.

This clonotype was recorded a few times. The V gene is TRBV2, the J gene TRBJ2-1; no clear D gene. Germline V gene lookup returns CDR1 SNHLY and CDR2 FYNNEI. Trimming removed 7 bases at V and 0 bases at J, with 10 bases between. The CDR3 consists of 14 residues. For the CDR3, the DNA is TGTGCCAGCAATGGGATAAGCTCCTACAATGAGCAGTTCTTC. It yields the protein CASNGISSYNEQFF.

This clonotype was seen more than once but under ten times. The chain is built from TRBV7-6 and TRBJ2-7, with TRBD1 identical over 8 bases. Trimming cost V 1 base and J 6 bases; bases outside gene matches: 8. The germline CDR1 and CDR2 sequences are SGHVS and FNYEAQ. The CDR3 runs to 15 residues. The DNA for the CDR3 is TGTGCCAGCAGCTTAGGGACAGGGCCCCGGAGCGAGCAGTACTTC. Its translation: CASSLGTGPRSEQYF.

This clonotype was seen only a few times. J is TRBJ1-2 and V is TRBV5-1; 7 bases line up with TRBD1. CDR3 length equals 15 residues. V dropped 0 bases and J dropped 5; count of bases not matched to a gene: 7. Germline assignment: CDR1 SGHRS and CDR2 YFSETQ. The CDR3 nucleotides read TGCGCCAGCAGCTTGGTGGAAGGGGGCTGGTATGGCTACACCTTC. Residues: CASSLVEGGWYGYTF. Full variable domain (remainder filled in from reference TRBV5-1 and TRBJ1-2): KAGVTQTPRYLIKTRGQQVTLSCSPISGHRSVSWYQQTPGQGLQFLFEYFSETQRNKGNFPGRFSGRQFSNSRSEMNVSTLELGDSALYLCASSLVEGGWYGYTFGSGTRLTVV.

This chain connects TRBV7-2 to TRBJ1-2; D gene ambiguous. The germline V gene encodes CDR1 SGHTA and CDR2 FQGNSA. This CDR3 spans 15 amino acids. V was trimmed by 1 base and J by 0 bases, leaving 9 bases between them. The CDR3 region has the DNA TGTGCCAGCAGCTTAGTCCAGGACTCTAACTATGGCTACACCTTC. Amino acid sequence: CASSLVQDSNYGYTF.

The genes are TRBV28 and TRBJ2-7, with D perhaps matching TRBD1 (6 bases). Trimming cost V 3 bases and J 0 bases, with 12 bases left between them. The CDR3 sequence is 15 residues long. CDR1 is MDHEN and CDR2 is SYDVKM in the germline V gene. The CDR3 reads CASSFGQRDSYEQYF. In DNA, the CDR3 is TGTGCCAGCAGTTTTGGACAGAGGGACTCCTACGAGCAGTACTTC. The whole variable domain, filled in from reference TRBV28 and TRBJ2-7, reads DVKVTQSSRYLVKRTGEKVFLECVQDMDHENMFWYRQDPGLGLRLIYFSYDVKMKEKGDIPEGYSVSREKKERFSLILESASTNQTSMYLCASSFGQRDSYEQYFGPGTRLTVT.